This record covers a single T cell receptor (beta chain). This sample was taken from a study of blood T cell repertoires in COVID-19. About the research overall: Sites in the United States, Italy and Spain provided acute and convalescent COVID-19 samples. T cells, B-cell-depleted T cells, or PBMCs provided the cDNA or gDNA that served as material.

Germline V lookup: CDR1 KGHDR, CDR2 SFDVKD. The V gene end was trimmed by 0 bases and the J gene end by 7 bases; junction bases not matched to a gene: 5. The CDR3 length is 16 residues. Under the authors' procedure: By means of reference gene primer amplification, nucleated cell counts were estimated. Clones were sequenced by immunoSEQ multiplex PCR, and TCRdb holds only the in-frame ones, with some missing. The V and J calls and the clone size are those of that table, but D and trimming were determined from the DNA. The sample has around 150,000 clones, more than 60% seen once. Sequenced: peripheral blood. V and J are TRBV24-1 and TRBJ2-1; 10 nucleotides align to TRBD2. The clonotype comes from a woman in her forties or fifties with active or convalescent COVID-19. CDR3 DNA: TGTGCCACCAGTGATTTGAAAGCGGGAGGGCCTAATGAGCAGTTCTTC. This codes for CATSDLKAGGPNEQFF.